One and the same sample provided the 27 T cell receptor beta chains below, sequenced in a study of blood T cell repertoires in COVID-19. Using immunoSEQ multiplex PCR, the repertoire was profiled, and TCRdb retains in-frame clones only, with some absent. Counted here are around 320,000 clones, around 91% occurring once; the ten biggest clones make up 3.5% to 4.5%. Sequencing was carried out using PBMCs or T cells enriched from blood (not recorded which). These receptors originate from a young woman with acute COVID-19.

This chain links TRBV29-1 with TRBJ1-1, with D possibly TRBD1 on 5 matching bases. This CDR3 is 12 amino acids long. The V end lost 6 bases, the J end lost 2 bases, and 10 bases lay between the germline ends. Germline-derived CDR1 and CDR2 are SQVTM and ANQGSEA. CDR3 DNA sequence: TGCAGCGTAGAGACAGTTAACACTGAAGCTTTCTTT. It encodes CSVETVNTEAFF. Using reference TRBV29-1 and TRBJ1-1 for the parts outside the CDR3, the full variable domain is SAVISQKPSRDICQRGTSLTIQCQVDSQVTMMFWYRQQPGQSLTLIATANQGSEATYESGFVIDKFPISRPNLTFSTLTVSNMSPEDSSIYLCSVETVNTEAFFGQGTRLTVV.

The rearrangement joins TRBV18 to TRBJ2-7, with D uncertain. The CDR3 contains 12 residues. Deletions cut 1 base from V and 6 bases from J, with 7 bases between. CDR1 is KGHSH and CDR2 is LQKENI in the germline V gene. The CDR3 is CASSPLIGEQYF. The CDR3 coding sequence is TGTGCCAGCTCACCACTGATCGGCGAGCAGTACTTC.

This chain uses TRBV5-1 with TRBJ2-3; 7 bases align to TRBD1. V shed 5 bases, J shed 2 bases, and the junction held 5 bases outside the gene matches. The CDR3 consists of 14 residues. Germline V gene lookup returns CDR1 SGHRS and CDR2 YFSETQ. CDR3 residues: CASRETGNTDTQYF. The CDR3 DNA reads TGCGCCAGCAGAGAGACAGGGAACACAGATACGCAGTATTTT.

The rearrangement uses TRBV9 and TRBJ1-6; 7 positions agree with TRBD1. This CDR3 is built from 15 residues. Losses at the gene ends were 0 bases for V and 10 bases for J; bases not matched to a gene: 7. CDR1 and CDR2 from the germline V gene are SGDLS and YYNGEE. CDR3 in DNA: TGTGCCAGCAGCGTAGGGGACAGCTTTACCTCACCCCTCCACTTT. This sequence encodes CASSVGDSFTSPLHF.

This sequence joins TRBV18 and TRBJ1-1, with D perhaps matching TRBD1 (5 bases). Between the trimmed V and J ends, which lost 3 bases and 0 bases, there was a span of 11 bases. Germline V gene data show CDR1 as KGHSH and CDR2 as LQKENI. This CDR3 comprises 15 residues. The CDR3 reads CASSPGGLMNTEAFF. As DNA, the CDR3 is TGTGCCAGCTCACCGGGGGGGTTAATGAACACTGAAGCTTTCTTT.

On this clone itself: Other DNA sequences of this sample code for an identical CDR3. The CDR3 protein is CASSIAGGTDTQYF. The CDR3, as DNA: TGTGCCAGTAGTATAGCGGGAGGAACAGATACGCAGTATTTT. The genes are TRBV19 and TRBJ2-3; 7 nucleotides line up with TRBD2. Germline assignment: CDR1 LNHDA and CDR2 SQIVND (reference sequence). V lost 1 base, J lost 3 bases, and 1 base stayed unmatched. The CDR3 has 14 residues.

This chain uses TRBV5-1 with TRBJ2-5, with D uncertain. Trimming removed 1 base from V and 3 bases from J, with 7 bases in between. CDR3 length: 13 residues. From germline, CDR1 is SGHRS and CDR2 YFSETQ. The CDR3 region is CASSLWSKETQYF. In nucleotides, the CDR3 is TGCGCCAGCAGCTTGTGGTCTAAAGAGACCCAGTACTTC.

The J gene is TRBJ2-3, the V gene TRBV19; 9 bases are a match to TRBD1. Germline CDR1 is LNHDA and CDR2 is SQIVND (reference sequence). V dropped 5 bases and J dropped 5; count of bases not matched to a gene: 8. The CDR3 sequence is 15 residues long. The CDR3 region has the DNA TGTGCCAGTAGTGGGACAGGGAATTGGCGAGATACGCAGTATTTT. This encodes CASSGTGNWRDTQYF.

The chain carries TRBV5-1 and TRBJ1-6; 8 bases agree with TRBD1. Germline V CDR1 and CDR2: SGHRS, YFSETQ. Trimming removed 0 bases from V and 9 bases from J; junction bases left unmatched: 2. This CDR3 has 14 amino acids. The CDR3 nucleotides read TGCGCCAGCAGCTTGGACAGGGGGGGTTCACCCCTCCACTTT. It encodes CASSLDRGGSPLHF.

V and J are TRBV27 and TRBJ2-3; 8 nucleotides align to TRBD2. After removal of 10 bases from V and 0 bases from J, the junction contained 9 bases not matched to a gene. Germline assignment: CDR1 MNHEY and CDR2 SMNVEV (reference sequence). This CDR3 has 15 residues. The CDR3 here is CATRYRGRSTDTQYF. CDR3 in DNA: TGTGCCACCCGCTACCGCGGGAGGAGCACAGATACGCAGTATTTT.

The CDR3 DNA reads TGTGCCAGCAGCTTAGGCGGACAGTACAATGGCTACACCTTC. It translates to CASSLGGQYNGYTF. The rearrangement links TRBV7-3 to TRBJ1-2, with D perhaps TRBD1 (6 bases). Trimming shortened V by 2 bases and J by 6 bases, and 13 bases separated the two germline ends. Germline CDR1 and CDR2: SGHTA and FQGTGA. The CDR3 sequence is 14 residues long.

The CDR3, as DNA: TGCGCCAGCAGCCCAAGGATACAGGGAAACTATGGCTACACCTTC. Amino acid sequence: CASSPRIQGNYGYTF. The chain is built from TRBV23-1 and TRBJ1-2, with D perhaps TRBD1 (6 bases). TRBV23-1 is sorted into the ORF group, with uncertain function. The CDR3 length is 15 residues. The germline V and J ends were trimmed by 6 bases and 2 bases, with 16 bases remaining between them.

This clone was counted once. V usage is TRBV28 and J usage is TRBJ1-3, with D possibly being TRBD1 (5 bases). The CDR3 totals 14 residues. The V end lost 3 bases, the J end lost 4 bases, and 10 bases lay between the germline ends. Looked up from germline, CDR1 is MDHEN and CDR2 is SYDVKM. In nucleotides, the CDR3 is TGTGCCAGCAGTTTCCACCGGGGGGGAAACACCATATATTTT. It specifies CASSFHRGGNTIYF.

The chain is built from TRBV19 and TRBJ1-6; TRBD1 matches at 10 bases. Unmatched junction bases numbered 10, after V lost 5 bases and J lost 15 bases. The CDR3 loop spans 14 amino acids. Germline loops: CDR1 LNHDA, CDR2 SQIVND (reference sequence). The CDR3, as DNA: TGTGCCAGTAGTCCCGGGACAGGGGCCTTTCTCCTCCACTTT. It codes for CASSPGTGAFLLHF.

The genes are TRBV28 and TRBJ1-5; D is unresolved. CDR1 is MDHEN, CDR2 SYDVKM, per germline. The CDR3 runs 17 residues. Trimming cost V 3 bases and J 0 bases, with 15 bases left between them. CDR3 sequence reads: CASSFRGLINSNQPQHF. CDR3 sequence (DNA): TGTGCCAGCAGTTTTCGAGGGCTTATTAATAGCAATCAGCCCCAGCATTTT.

The V and J genes are TRBV6-1 and TRBJ1-6; D not resolved. CDR1 MNHNS and CDR2 SASEGT come from the germline V gene. V was clipped by 0 bases and J by 4 bases, with 13 bases between them. The CDR3 covers 17 residues. The CDR3 DNA reads TGTGCCAGCAGTGAAGCGGGCGACGCAAGATATAATTCACCCCTCCACTTT. Residues: CASSEAGDARYNSPLHF.

This chain joins TRBV7-3 and TRBJ2-2; TRBD2 is a possible D gene (5 bases). This CDR3 is 14 amino acids long. V lost 6 bases, J lost 1 base, and 9 bases lay in between. Germline loops: CDR1 SGHTA, CDR2 FQGTGA. CDR3 in DNA: TGTGCCAGCAGTTCCAGCGGGAACACCGGGGAGCTGTTTTTT. Its translation is CASSSSGNTGELFF.

This chain links TRBV6-1 with TRBJ2-1; the D is unclear. Germline lookup yields CDR1 MNHNS and CDR2 SASEGT. The CDR3 is 12 residues long. V lost 0 bases and J 7 bases, leaving 4 bases between the germline ends. CDR3 DNA sequence: TGTGCCAGCAGTGAAGCGTATAATGAGCAGTTCTTC. Amino acids: CASSEAYNEQFF.

The chain couples TRBV28 to TRBJ1-5; weak D call: TRBD1 (5 bases). Per germline, CDR1 MDHEN and CDR2 SYDVKM. The CDR3 length is 12 residues. Trimming removed 6 bases from V and 8 bases from J, with 11 bases in between. This chain's CDR3 is CASSLGGEPQHF. DNA of the CDR3: TGTGCCAGCAGCCTTGGGGGGGAGCCCCAGCATTTT.

V and J are TRBV6-5 and TRBJ1-1, with 7 bases that match TRBD1. The J segment lost 4 bases and the V segment lost 5 bases, leaving 10 bases of the junction unmatched. The CDR3 covers 15 residues. In germline, CDR1 is MNHEY, CDR2 SVGAGI. CDR3 in amino acids: CASSKDPDRRTEAFF. CDR3 coding DNA: TGTGCCAGCAGTAAGGACCCGGACAGGCGCACTGAAGCTTTCTTT.

The table lists this clone with a few counts. The chain employs TRBV19 and TRBJ2-1; TRBD1 is a possible D gene (7 bases). This CDR3 contains 15 residues. Trimming stripped 7 bases from V and 0 bases from J, with 13 bases between. CDR1 is LNHDA and CDR2 is SQIVND in the germline V gene (reference sequence). CDR3 residues: CASTGGDSSYNEQFF. DNA for the CDR3: TGTGCCAGTACCGGCGGGGACAGCTCCTACAATGAGCAGTTCTTC.

Regarding this clone: Distinct nucleotide sequences in the sample also encode this CDR3. The chain uses TRBV28 and TRBJ1-2, with 8 bases identical to TRBD1. V shed 6 bases, J shed 8 bases, and the junction held 8 bases outside the gene matches. In germline, CDR1 is MDHEN, CDR2 SYDVKM. The length of the CDR3 is 13 residues. The CDR3 sequence is CASSSGQGGGYTF. The CDR3 bases are TGTGCCAGCAGCTCCGGACAGGGTGGGGGCTACACCTTC.

This chain connects TRBV19 to TRBJ1-5; D call uncertain. This CDR3 has 15 residues. Germline V gene sequence: CDR1 LNHDA, CDR2 SQIVND (reference sequence). V lost 4 bases and J 5 bases, leaving 15 bases between the germline ends. This chain's CDR3 is CASSTPRGVDQPQHF. In DNA, the CDR3 is TGTGCCAGTAGTACCCCAAGAGGAGTGGATCAGCCCCAGCATTTT.

CDR3 coding DNA: TGCGCCACCTCGACGGAGGTAAGCTCCTACAATGAGCAGTTCTTC. This sequence encodes CATSTEVSSYNEQFF. The V gene is TRBV5-1, the J gene TRBJ2-1, with TRBD2 as a possible D gene (5 bases). From germline, CDR1 is SGHRS and CDR2 YFSETQ. The CDR3 has 15 residues. With 9 bases removed from V and 0 bases from J, the gap between germline ends came to 16 bases. Drawing the rest from reference TRBV5-1 and TRBJ2-1, the complete variable domain is KAGVTQTPRYLIKTRGQQVTLSCSPISGHRSVSWYQQTPGQGLQFLFEYFSETQRNKGNFPGRFSGRQFSNSRSEMNVSTLELGDSALYLCATSTEVSSYNEQFFGPGTRLTVL.

The chain is built from TRBV3-1 (or the pseudogene TRBV3-2) and TRBJ2-3; possibly TRBD1 for D (6 bases). Trimming took off 4 bases at V and 5 bases at J, with 19 bases between the two ends. Germline V CDR1 and CDR2: LGHDT, YNNKEL (reference sequence). The CDR3 totals 16 residues. CDR3 sequence reads: CASSPEWGLGGDTQYF. The DNA for the CDR3 is TGTGCCAGCAGCCCAGAGTGGGGTTTAGGGGGAGATACGCAGTATTTT.

The gene calls are TRBV10-3 and TRBJ1-1, with 7 bases lining up with TRBD1. Germline trimming cut 2 bases from V and 4 bases from J; bases unmatched to any gene: 7. This CDR3 spans 15 amino acids. Looked up from germline, CDR1 is ENHRY and CDR2 is SYGVKD. The chain's CDR3 is CAISETGEGSTEAFF. The CDR3, as DNA: TGTGCCATCAGTGAGACAGGGGAAGGAAGCACTGAAGCTTTCTTT.

The CDR3 spells CASSLDSPSNQPQHF. The CDR3 DNA follows: TGTGCCAGCAGTTTGGACAGCCCTAGCAATCAGCCCCAGCATTTT. The chain combines TRBV27 with TRBJ1-5; a possible D gene is TRBD1 (6 bases). The CDR3 consists of 15 residues. The V gene's germline CDR1 is MNHEY and CDR2 SMNVEV (reference sequence). The ends were cut back, 3 bases at V and 0 bases at J, with 9 bases in the middle.